This entry describes one TCR beta chain. No antigen is known for it. Cyclophosphamide on days +3 and +4 followed busulfan-fludarabine conditioning and a marrow graft. In germline, CDR1 is MNHEY, CDR2 SVGAGI. The CDR3 is made up of 15 amino acids. V was clipped by 6 bases and J by 4 bases; unmatched bases: 8. Sequencing was performed with immunoSEQ multiplex PCR; in TCRdb, only in-frame clones are kept and a portion is missing. The table includes roughly 6,800 clones, about 91% detected once. This sample is drawn from a study of T cells after posttransplantation cyclophosphamide. Findings of the study overall: Blood and skin or GI T cell repertoires showed limited TRB overlap. TRB clonality was highly associated with recipient CMV seropositivity and reactivation.

The sample was PBMCs, taken 1,300 to 1,500 days after allogeneic stem cell transplant with posttransplant cyclophosphamide. This rearrangement joins TRBV6-5 to TRBJ1-1; 10 nucleotides line up with TRBD1. The source is a female patient between 50 and 60 years old who received an allogeneic stem cell transplant from a related donor, was CMV-positive, and had no GVHD. Some T cells may arise from the graft donor. CDR3 nucleotides: TGTGCCAGCAGCTATGGGTGGACAGGGGGCACTGAAGCTTTCTTT. Its protein product is CASSYGWTGGTEAFF.